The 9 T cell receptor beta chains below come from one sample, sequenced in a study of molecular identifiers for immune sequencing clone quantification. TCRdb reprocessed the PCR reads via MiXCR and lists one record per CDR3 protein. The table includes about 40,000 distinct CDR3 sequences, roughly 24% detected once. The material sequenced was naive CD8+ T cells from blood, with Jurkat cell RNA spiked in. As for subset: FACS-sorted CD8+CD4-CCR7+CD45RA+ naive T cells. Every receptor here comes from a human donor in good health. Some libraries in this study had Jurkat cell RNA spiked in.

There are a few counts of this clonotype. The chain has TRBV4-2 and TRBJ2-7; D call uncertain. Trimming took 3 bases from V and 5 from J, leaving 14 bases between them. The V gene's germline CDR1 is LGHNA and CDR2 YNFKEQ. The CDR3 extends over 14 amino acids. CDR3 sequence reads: CASSHGPPPNEQYF. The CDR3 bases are TGTGCCAGCAGCCATGGGCCCCCTCCAAACGAGCAGTACTTC.

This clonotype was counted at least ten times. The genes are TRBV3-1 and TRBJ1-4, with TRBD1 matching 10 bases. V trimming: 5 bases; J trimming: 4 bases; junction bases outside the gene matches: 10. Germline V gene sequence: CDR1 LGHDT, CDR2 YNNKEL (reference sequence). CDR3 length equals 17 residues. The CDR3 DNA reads TGTGCCAGCAGCTATACGACAGGGGGCGCTATTAATGAAAAACTGTTTTTT. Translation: CASSYTTGGAINEKLFF. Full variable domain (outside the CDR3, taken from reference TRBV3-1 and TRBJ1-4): DTAVSQTPKYLVTQMGNDKSIKCEQNLGHDTMYWYKQDSKKFLKIMFSYNNKELIINETVPNRFSPKSPDKAHLNLHINSLELGDSAVYFCASSYTTGGAINEKLFFGSGTQLSVL.

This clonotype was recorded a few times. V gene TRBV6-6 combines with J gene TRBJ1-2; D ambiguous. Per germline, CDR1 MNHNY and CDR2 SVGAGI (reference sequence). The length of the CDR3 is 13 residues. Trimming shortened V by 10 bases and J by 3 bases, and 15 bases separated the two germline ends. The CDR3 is CATLPGGDYGYTF. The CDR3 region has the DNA TGTGCCACCCTTCCGGGAGGTGACTATGGCTACACCTTC.

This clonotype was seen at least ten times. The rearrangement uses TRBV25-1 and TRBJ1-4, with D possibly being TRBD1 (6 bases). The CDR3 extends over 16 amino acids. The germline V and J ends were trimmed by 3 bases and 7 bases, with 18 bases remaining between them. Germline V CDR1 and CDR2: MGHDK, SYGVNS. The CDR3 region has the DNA TGTGCCAGCAGTGACTCTCCTCAGGGGCTGGGTGAAAAACTGTTTTTT. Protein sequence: CASSDSPQGLGEKLFF.

CDR3 DNA: TGTGCCAGCAGCTCCGGACAGAGTCGAGCTAGCCCAGATACGCAGTATTTT. Protein sequence: CASSSGQSRASPDTQYF. The chain recombines TRBV11-2 with TRBJ2-3, with D maybe TRBD1 (6 bases). V was pared by 4 bases and J by 4 bases, with 21 bases between. The CDR3 loop spans 17 amino acids. Germline V CDR1 and CDR2: SGHAT, FQNNGV.

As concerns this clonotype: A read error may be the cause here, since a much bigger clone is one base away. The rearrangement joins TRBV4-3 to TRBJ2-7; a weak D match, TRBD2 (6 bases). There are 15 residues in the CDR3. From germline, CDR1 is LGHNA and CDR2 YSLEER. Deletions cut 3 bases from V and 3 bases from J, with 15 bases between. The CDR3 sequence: CASSHETGSGYEQYF. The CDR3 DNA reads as TGCGCCAGCAGCCATGAGACCGGGAGCGGCTACGAGCAGTACTTC.

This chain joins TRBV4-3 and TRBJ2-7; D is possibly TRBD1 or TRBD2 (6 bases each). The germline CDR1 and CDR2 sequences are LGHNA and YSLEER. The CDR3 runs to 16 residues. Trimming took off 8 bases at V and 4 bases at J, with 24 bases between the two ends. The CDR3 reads CASRRARGPWHYEQYF. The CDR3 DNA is TGCGCCAGCCGCCGCGCCCGGGGGCCCTGGCATTACGAGCAGTACTTC.

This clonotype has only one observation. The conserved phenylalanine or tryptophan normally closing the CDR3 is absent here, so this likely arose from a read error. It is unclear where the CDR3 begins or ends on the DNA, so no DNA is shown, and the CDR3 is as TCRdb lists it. Here the CDR3 reads CASSGGITGTDTQCS. The gene calls are TRBV7-9 and TRBJ2-3. The CDR3 region is 15 residues in length, termini included. CDR1 is SEHNR, CDR2 FQNEAQ, per germline (reference sequence).

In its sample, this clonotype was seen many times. In DNA, the CDR3 is TGCGCCAGCAGCCAAGGGAGATTAGGTGCCGGGGAGCTGTTTTTT. Amino acid sequence: CASSQGRLGAGELFF. This chain uses TRBV4-3 with TRBJ2-2; no firm D call. The ends were cut back, 1 base at V and 6 bases at J, with 12 bases in the middle. Germline lookup yields CDR1 LGHNA and CDR2 YSLEER. The CDR3 runs to 15 residues.